This record concerns one T cell receptor beta chain sequence. The antigen is not known. Sorted CD4+ subsets: naive, central memory, regulatory, stem cell-like memory (CD45RO/CCR7/CD25/CD127/CD95/CD27 panel). Purity of each sorted population was above 95%. The data stem from a study of beta chain features in type 1 diabetes. Study-wide findings and caveats: Cells that show high TCR expression could be over-represented by cDNA sequencing. Among patients with Type 1 diabetes, TCRB CDR3s were moderately but significantly shorter in every one of the four CD4+ subsets.

CDR1 ENHRY and CDR2 SYGVKD come from the germline V gene. The V end lost 2 bases, the J end lost 10 bases, and 14 bases lay between the germline ends. There are 14 residues in the CDR3. All of the isolated RNA was reverse transcribed, so expressed TCRB transcripts were sequenced. Profiled with immunoSEQ multiplex PCR; TCRdb holds only in-frame clones, not every one. The sample records 550,000 to 850,000 clones, around 15% being singletons. Source material: naive CD4+ T cells from blood. This sequence joins TRBV10-3 and TRBJ2-2, with a tentative D call TRBD1 (5 bases). The receptor's source is a young man with type 1 diabetes. The CDR3 region has the DNA TGTGCCATCAGTGAGCTAGGGGAAGAGGTGGAGCTGTTTTTT. This codes for CAISELGEEVELFF.